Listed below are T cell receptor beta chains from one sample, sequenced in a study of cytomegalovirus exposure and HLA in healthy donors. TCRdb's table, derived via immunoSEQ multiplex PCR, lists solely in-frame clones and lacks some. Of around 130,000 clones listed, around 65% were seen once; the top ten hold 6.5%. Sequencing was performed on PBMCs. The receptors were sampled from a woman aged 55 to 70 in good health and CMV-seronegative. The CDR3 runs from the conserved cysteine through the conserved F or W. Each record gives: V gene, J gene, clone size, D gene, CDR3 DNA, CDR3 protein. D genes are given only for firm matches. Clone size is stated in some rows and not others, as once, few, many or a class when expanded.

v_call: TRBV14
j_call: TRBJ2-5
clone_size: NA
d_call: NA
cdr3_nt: TGTGCCAGCAGCCAATTGGCGGGTATCCAAGAGACCCAGTACTTC
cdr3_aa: CASSQLAGIQETQYF

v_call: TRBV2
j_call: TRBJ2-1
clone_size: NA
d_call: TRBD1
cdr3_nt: TGTGCCAGCAGGGACGGACAGGGCCCCTACAATGAGCAGTTCTTC
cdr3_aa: CASRDGQGPYNEQFF

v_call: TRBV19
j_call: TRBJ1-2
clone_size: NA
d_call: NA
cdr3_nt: TGTGCCAGTAGTATCGGACTCGCTAACTATGGCTACACCTTC
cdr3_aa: CASSIGLANYGYTF

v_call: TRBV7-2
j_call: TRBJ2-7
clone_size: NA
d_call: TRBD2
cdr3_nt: TGTGCCAGCAGCTTAACTAGCGGGAGCCACGAGCAGTACTTC
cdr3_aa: CASSLTSGSHEQYF

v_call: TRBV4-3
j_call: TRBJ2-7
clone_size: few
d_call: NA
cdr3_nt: TGCGCCAGCAGCCAAGATGAGGCAGGGTATTACGAGCAGTACTTC
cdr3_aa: CASSQDEAGYYEQYF

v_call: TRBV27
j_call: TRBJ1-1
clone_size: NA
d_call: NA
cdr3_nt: TGTGCCAGCAGTTTATCACCATTCCGGAGGGTTAAGGACACTGAAGCTTTCTTT
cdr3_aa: CASSLSPFRRVKDTEAFF

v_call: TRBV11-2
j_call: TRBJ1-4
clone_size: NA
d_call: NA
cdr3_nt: TGTGCCAGCAGCTCCCAAGGGGTTGGGGAAAAACTGTTTTTT
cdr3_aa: CASSSQGVGEKLFF

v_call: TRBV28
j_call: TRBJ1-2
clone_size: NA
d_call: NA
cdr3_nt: TGTGCCAGCAGTGACCAGGGTGTATATGGCTACACCTTC
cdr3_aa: CASSDQGVYGYTF

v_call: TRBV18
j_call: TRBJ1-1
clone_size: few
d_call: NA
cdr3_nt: TGTGCCAGCTCAACTCTGCCGGGATCCGAAGCTTTCTTT
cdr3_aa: CASSTLPGSEAFF

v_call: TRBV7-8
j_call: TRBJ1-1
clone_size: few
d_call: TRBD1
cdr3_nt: TGTGCCAGCAGCTTGGACAGGGACACTGAAGCTTTCTTT
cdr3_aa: CASSLDRDTEAFF

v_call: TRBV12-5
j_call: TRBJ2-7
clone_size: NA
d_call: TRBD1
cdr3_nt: TGTGCTAGTGGACTCGGACAGGGTAACTCCTACGAGCAGTACTTC
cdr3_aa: CASGLGQGNSYEQYF

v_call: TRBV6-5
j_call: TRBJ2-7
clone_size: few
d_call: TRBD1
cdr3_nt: TGTGCCAGCAGTTCCGGGACAGATAACTACGAGCAGTACTTC
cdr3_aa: CASSSGTDNYEQYF

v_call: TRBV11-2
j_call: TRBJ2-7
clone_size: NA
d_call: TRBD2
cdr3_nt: TGTGCCAGCAGCTTAGCGGGGACTAGCGGGAGGGGCGAGCAGTACTTC
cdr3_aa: CASSLAGTSGRGEQYF

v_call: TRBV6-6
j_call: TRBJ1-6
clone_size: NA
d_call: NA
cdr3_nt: TGTGCCATCAAAGGGGGGGGGTATAATTCACCCCTCCACTTT
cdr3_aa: CAIKGGGYNSPLHF

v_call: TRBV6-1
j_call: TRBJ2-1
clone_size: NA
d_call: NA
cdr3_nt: TGTGCCAGCAGTGGCGACTTTTACAATGAGCAGTTCTTC
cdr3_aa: CASSGDFYNEQFF

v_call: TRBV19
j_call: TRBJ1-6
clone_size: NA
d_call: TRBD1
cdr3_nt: TGTGCCAGTAGTATGGGGACAGGGGGGAATTCACCCCTCCACTTT
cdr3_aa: CASSMGTGGNSPLHF

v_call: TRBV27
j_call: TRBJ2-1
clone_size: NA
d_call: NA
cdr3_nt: TGTGCCACTGGGGGAGGTGAGCAGTTCTTC
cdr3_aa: CATGGGEQFF

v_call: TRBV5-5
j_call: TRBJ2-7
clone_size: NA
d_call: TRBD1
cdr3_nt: TGTGCCAGCAGCTTGTCAGGGGGTGGCAATCTTTGGCAGTACTTC
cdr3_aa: CASSLSGGGNLWQYF

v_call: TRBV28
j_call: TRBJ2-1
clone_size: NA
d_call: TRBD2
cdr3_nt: TGTGCCAGCAGTTCCTGGAGACTAGCGGGAGTCAATGAGCAGTTCTTC
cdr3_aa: CASSSWRLAGVNEQFF

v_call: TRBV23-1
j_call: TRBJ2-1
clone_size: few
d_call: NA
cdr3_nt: TGCGCCAGCAGTCAATCGCGGTTCCATGAGCAGTTCTTC
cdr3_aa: CASSQSRFHEQFF

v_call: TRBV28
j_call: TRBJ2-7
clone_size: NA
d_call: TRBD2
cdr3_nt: TGTGCCAGCAGTACTACGCAACCCCCGCCTAGCGGGAGGCCCTACGAGCAGTACTTC
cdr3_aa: CASSTTQPPPSGRPYEQYF

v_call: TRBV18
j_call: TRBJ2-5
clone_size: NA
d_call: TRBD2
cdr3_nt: TGTGCCAGCTCAGGACTAGGGGAAGAGACCCAGTACTTC
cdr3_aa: CASSGLGEETQYF

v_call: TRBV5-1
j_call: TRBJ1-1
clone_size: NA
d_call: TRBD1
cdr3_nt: TGCGCCAGCAGCTTGCGGGGGACAGGGGCGTGGGTGAACACTGAAGCTTTCTTT
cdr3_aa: CASSLRGTGAWVNTEAFF

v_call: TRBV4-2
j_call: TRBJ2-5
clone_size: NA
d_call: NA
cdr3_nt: TGTGCCAGCAGCCAAGAAGTCGGGGGGCGCGGAGAGACCCAGTACTTC
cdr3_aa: CASSQEVGGRGETQYF

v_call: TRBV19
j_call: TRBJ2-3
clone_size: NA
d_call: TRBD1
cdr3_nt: TGTGCCAGTAGTATGGGACAGGGGCGCACAGATACGCAGTATTTT
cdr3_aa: CASSMGQGRTDTQYF

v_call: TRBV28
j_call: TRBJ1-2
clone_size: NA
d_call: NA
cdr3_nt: TGTGCCAGCAAAGGGGCTAACTATGGCTACACCTTC
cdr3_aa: CASKGANYGYTF

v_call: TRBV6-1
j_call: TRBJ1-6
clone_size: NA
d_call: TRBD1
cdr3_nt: TGTGCCGTATCCCTGGGACAGGGAAATTCACCCCTCCACTTT
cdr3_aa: CAVSLGQGNSPLHF

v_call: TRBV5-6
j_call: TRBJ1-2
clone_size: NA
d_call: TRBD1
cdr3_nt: TGTGCCAGCAGCCTCCCGGGACAGGGGGCGCTCGGCTACACCTTC
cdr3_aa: CASSLPGQGALGYTF

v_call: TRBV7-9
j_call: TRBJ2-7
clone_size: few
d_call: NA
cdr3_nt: TGTGCCAGCAGCATCCCCGGGACTCATTTAGAGCAGTACTTC
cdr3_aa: CASSIPGTHLEQYF

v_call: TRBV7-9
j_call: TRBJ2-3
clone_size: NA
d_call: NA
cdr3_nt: TGTGCCAGCAGCTTGCAGGTAGTTCCAGATACGCAGTATTTT
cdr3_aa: CASSLQVVPDTQYF

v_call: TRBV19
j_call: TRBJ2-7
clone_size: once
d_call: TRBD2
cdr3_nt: TGTGCCAGTAGTATTACGACTAGCGGGCATTCCTACGAGCAGTACTTC
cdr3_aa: CASSITTSGHSYEQYF

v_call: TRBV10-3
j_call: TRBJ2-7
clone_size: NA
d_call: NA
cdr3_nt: TGTGCCATCAGCGACGCGGGACGGGCGGCCGAGCAGTACTTC
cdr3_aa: CAISDAGRAAEQYF

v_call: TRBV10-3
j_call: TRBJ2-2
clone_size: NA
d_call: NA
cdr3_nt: TGTGCCATCAGTGAGGGGGGCAGGAGTGGCGGGGAGCTGTTTTTT
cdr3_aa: CAISEGGRSGGELFF

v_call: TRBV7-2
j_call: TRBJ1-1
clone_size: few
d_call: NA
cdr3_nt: TGTGCCAGCAGCTTAGACGGTAGAGGGGGGGAGAGGGCTTTCTTT
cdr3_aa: CASSLDGRGGERAFF

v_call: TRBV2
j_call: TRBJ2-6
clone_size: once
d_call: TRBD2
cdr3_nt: TGTGCCAGCAGCCCACTAGCGGGGGTTACCTCTGGGGCCAACGTCCTGACTTTC
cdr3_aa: CASSPLAGVTSGANVLTF

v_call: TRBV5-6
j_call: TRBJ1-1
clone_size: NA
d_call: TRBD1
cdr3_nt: TGTGCCAGCTCCGCCGGGACAGGGAACACTGAAGCTTTCTTT
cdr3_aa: CASSAGTGNTEAFF

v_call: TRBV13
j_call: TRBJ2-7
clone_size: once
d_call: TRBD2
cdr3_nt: TGTGCCAGCAGCTTAGGCCCCGGGGGGATCGAGCAGTACTTC
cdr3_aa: CASSLGPGGIEQYF

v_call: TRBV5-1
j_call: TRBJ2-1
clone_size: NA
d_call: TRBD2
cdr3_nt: TGCGCCAGCAGCAGTAGCGGGGGGGCCGGCTATGAGCAGTTCTTC
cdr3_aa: CASSSSGGAGYEQFF

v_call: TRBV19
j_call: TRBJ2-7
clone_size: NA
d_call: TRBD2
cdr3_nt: TGTGCCAGTAGTCCTCGGACTAGCGGGGTCTACGAGCAGTACTTC
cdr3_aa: CASSPRTSGVYEQYF

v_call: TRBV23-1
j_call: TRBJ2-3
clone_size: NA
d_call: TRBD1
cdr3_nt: TGCGCCAGCAGTCAATCGCCAAAACCGCAGGGGGAAGATACGCAGTATTTT
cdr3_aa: CASSQSPKPQGEDTQYF

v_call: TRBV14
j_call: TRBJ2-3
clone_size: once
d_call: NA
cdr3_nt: TGTGCCAGCAGCCAGCAGGCCGGAGCGGCACCCACAGATACGCAGTATTTT
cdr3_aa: CASSQQAGAAPTDTQYF